This T cell receptor (beta chain) was identified during a study of somatic mutations in cytotoxic T cells in rheumatoid arthritis. The V gene's germline CDR1 is MGHRA and CDR2 YSYEKL. This CDR3 comprises 15 residues. Trimming stripped 0 bases from V and 6 bases from J, with 14 bases between. The data were produced by immunoSEQ multiplex PCR, yet TCRdb's version contains in-frame clones alone and is incomplete. The sample records about 25,000 clones, 74% being singletons. The receptor was isolated from a woman younger than 30 in good health. The chain uses TRBV4-1 and TRBJ1-1; a weak D match, TRBD1 (6 bases). The sample consisted of CD8+ T cells sorted from blood. CDR3: CASSQEAGVAAEAFF. The DNA of the CDR3 is TGCGCCAGCAGCCAAGAGGCAGGGGTTGCGGCTGAAGCTTTCTTT.